This T cell receptor (beta chain) originates from a study of breast tumors, draining lymph nodes, adjacent tissues. TCRdb re-analysed the multiplex PCR reads in MiXCR, keeping a single row per CDR3 protein. The data show about 200,000 distinct CDR3 sequences, 30% to 40% seen once. This clonotype appeared many times. Antigen unknown. The study, taken as a whole, reports: The data were judged consistent with most tumor T cells coming from lymph node and expanding in tumor. Tumor repertoires ranked between lymph nodes and nontumor tissue in diversity, with V and J gene preferences.

Axillary draining lymph nodes of breast cancer patients supplied the node samples. The CDR3 totals 15 residues. V lost 0 bases to trimming and J lost 0 bases, with 7 bases between them. CDR1 SGDLS and CDR2 YYNGEE come from the germline V gene. The source material was axillary lymph node tissue. The clonotype comes from a female donor with breast cancer. Some clones in this sample may be carry-over from other donors' samples. The genes are TRBV9 and TRBJ2-1, with no clear D. CDR3 DNA sequence: TGTGCCAGCAGCGTAGCTCTCAGCTCCTACAATGAGCAGTTCTTC. This encodes CASSVALSSYNEQFF.